This T cell receptor beta chain was retrieved from a study of cytomegalovirus exposure and HLA in healthy donors. General study findings and limits: Researchers catalogued around 150 TCR beta chains as cytomegalovirus-associated.

For this clone: Its specificity is not known.

J gave up 4 bases and V 1 base, and 9 bases lay outside the gene matches. The CDR3 is 17 residues long. Looked up from germline, CDR1 is SGHVS and CDR2 is FNYEAQ. A multiplex PCR was run with 60 Vbeta primers and 13 Jbeta primers. TCRdb's table, derived via immunoSEQ multiplex PCR, lists solely in-frame clones and lacks some. The sample records around 130,000 clones, about 8% being singletons. The TCR comes from a woman in her forties in good health and CMV-seropositive. The sample was PBMCs. The V call is TRBV7-6, the J call TRBJ2-1, with 8 bases fitting TRBD2. CDR3 bases: TGTGCCAGCAGCTTAGTAGGTAGCGGGGTCTATTACAATGAGCAGTTCTTC. Its translation is CASSLVGSGVYYNEQFF.